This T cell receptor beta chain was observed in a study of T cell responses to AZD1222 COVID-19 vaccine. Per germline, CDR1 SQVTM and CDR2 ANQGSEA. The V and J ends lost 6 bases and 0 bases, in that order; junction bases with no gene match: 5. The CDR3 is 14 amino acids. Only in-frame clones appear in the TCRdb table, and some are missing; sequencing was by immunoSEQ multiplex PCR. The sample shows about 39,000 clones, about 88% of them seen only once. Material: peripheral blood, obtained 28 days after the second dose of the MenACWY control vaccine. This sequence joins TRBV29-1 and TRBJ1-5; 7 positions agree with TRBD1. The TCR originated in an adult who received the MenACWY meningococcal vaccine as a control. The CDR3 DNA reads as TGCAGCGTAACGACAGGGAATAGCAATCAGCCCCAGCATTTT. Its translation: CSVTTGNSNQPQHF.